This T cell receptor (beta chain) came from a study of blood T cell repertoires in COVID-19 (TCRdb year 2020). About the full investigation: Samples covering the acute and convalescent phases of COVID-19 were provided by collaborators in the United States, Italy and Spain. The material from the prospective study consisted of cDNA or gDNA derived from T cells, B-cell-depleted T cells, or PBMCs. The samples were drawn from two sources: the first 160 participants of the ongoing ImmuneRACE study, and 1,000 to 1,500 subjects contributed by 6 global collaborators. The repertoires were made available in a free public database intended to serve as a resource for research on the immune response to SARS-CoV-2. The sample metadata nearly always contained a de-identified subject ID, COVID-19 status, age in years and sex. Deeply sampled blood TCRbeta repertoires from subjects exposed to, actively infected with, or recovered from COVID-19 were included in the dataset. HLA class I and class II types, where available, came from metadata supplied by the sample provider rather than from assay-based typing.

Collaborating institutions collected whole blood in K2EDTA tubes following their own protocols. For TCRbeta analysis, collaborators shipped samples as frozen whole blood, isolated PBMCs, or DNA extracted from either of those sample types. Via the germline V gene, CDR1 is SGHTA and CDR2 FQGTGA. After removal of 1 base from V and 3 bases from J, the junction retains 7 bases not matched to a gene. The CDR3, from cysteine to phenylalanine, totals 16 residues. Just CDR3 DNA is preserved here, 48 bases in frame from base 1. TCRbeta CDR3 regions were amplified from genomic DNA by means of the immunoSEQ Assay, a bias-controlled multiplex PCR. Regarding the original processing steps: The number of nucleated cells in each sample was estimated by amplification of reference gene primers within the assay. To quantify the absolute abundance of each unique TCRbeta CDR3 rearrangement, sequence reads were collapsed and filtered. Productive Simpson clonality was computed per sample as the square root of Simpson's diversity index over productive rearrangements. The immuneACCESS repertoire file appears here via TCRdb, limited to in-frame rearrangements. These files lack a portion of the clones; in checked studies, under half of the deficit traces to unresolved V genes, and the cause of the others is not known. That table gives V, J and clone size, and the DNA gave D and trimming. Present in this sample are about 86,000 clones, roughly 84% of which were seen just once. The top ten hold approximately 34% of the sample.

Overall study results and their limits: The quantity of clinical and demographic metadata differed by source and by participant and was supplied without curation.

About this clone: It has no known antigen specificity. Base qualities are not provided; no much larger clone lies one nucleotide away.

The origin of this receptor is a woman over 75 with active or convalescent COVID-19. This chain is built from TRBV7-3 and TRBJ2-5, and TRBD2 aligns with 8 junction nucleotides. Source material: peripheral blood. In nucleotides, the sequence is TGTGCCAGCAGCTTAATGGGAAGAGCGGGGGAAGAGACCCAGTACTTC. Translation gives CASSLMGRAGEETQYF.